What follows are 12 T cell receptor beta chains derived from one specimen sequenced in a study of cytomegalovirus exposure and HLA in healthy donors. The PCR employed 60 Vbeta primers together with 13 Jbeta primers. The protocol was immunoSEQ multiplex PCR, while the TCRdb copy is restricted to in-frame clones and leaves out a portion. This sample has about 100,000 clones, with roughly 80% found just once. Sequenced material: PBMCs. The receptor set was obtained from a man aged 30-40 years in good health and CMV-seronegative.

The V and J genes are TRBV30 and TRBJ2-2; perhaps TRBD2 as D (5 bases). Germline V gene sequence: CDR1 GTSNPN, CDR2 SVGIG (reference sequence). Trimming removed 3 bases at V and 7 bases at J, with 12 bases between. CDR3 length equals 13 residues. Here the CDR3 reads CAWRLLAIGELFF. As DNA, the CDR3 is TGTGCCTGGAGGCTCCTAGCTATCGGGGAGCTGTTTTTT.

This clone showed up just a few times. V and J are TRBV4-1 and TRBJ1-5; TRBD1 matches 7 bases. The CDR3 length is 15 residues. Germline assignment: CDR1 MGHRA and CDR2 YSYEKL. The trim removed 0 bases at V and 6 bases at J, leaving 5 bases unmatched. CDR3 nucleotides: TGCGCCAGCAGCCAAGAAGGGACAGCGGTTCAGCCCCAGCATTTT. It yields the protein CASSQEGTAVQPQHF.

This clone occurred a few times. The chain links TRBV4-1 to TRBJ1-1; 7 bases are a match to TRBD1. This CDR3 spans 15 amino acids. The V gene end was trimmed by 2 bases and the J gene end by 1 base; junction bases not matched to a gene: 4. The germline gives CDR1 MGHRA, CDR2 YSYEKL. The CDR3 here is CASSQLGQSNTEAFF. In DNA form, the CDR3 reads TGCGCCAGCAGCCAACTGGGACAGTCGAACACTGAAGCTTTCTTT.

The sample holds one count of this clone. The chain couples TRBV7-9 to TRBJ1-6, with D maybe TRBD1 (6 bases). CDR3 length equals 15 residues. CDR1 and CDR2 from the germline V gene are SEHNR and FQNEAQ (reference sequence). V was clipped by 4 bases and J by 11 bases, with 18 bases between them. In DNA form, the CDR3 reads TGTGCCAGCAGCTCGCAGACCCGGCCAGGGGCACCCCTCCACTTT. This translates into CASSSQTRPGAPLHF.

This chain uses TRBV6-1 with TRBJ1-2, with no clear D. The CDR3 length is 13 residues. The ends were cut back, 5 bases at V and 7 bases at J, with 14 bases in the middle. The germline CDR1 and CDR2 sequences are MNHNS and SASEGT. CDR3 DNA: TGTGCCAGCAGTAGGGAGGGTTCGGTTGGCTACACCTTC. This encodes CASSREGSVGYTF.

The chain recombines TRBV7-8 with TRBJ1-3, with D tentatively TRBD1 (5 bases). CDR1 is SGHVS, CDR2 FQNEAQ, per germline. CDR3 length: 14 amino acids. The V end lost 8 bases, the J end lost 2 bases, and 13 bases lay between the germline ends. This chain's CDR3 is CASSQGGAGNTIYF. The DNA for the CDR3 is TGTGCCAGCTCCCAGGGTGGGGCTGGAAACACCATATATTTT.

The CDR3 coding sequence is TGTGCCTGGAGCACAGGGGGGAACACTGAAGCTTTCTTT. Encoded protein: CAWSTGGNTEAFF. J is TRBJ1-1 and V is TRBV30; 8 bases fit TRBD1. V gave up 3 bases and J gave up 1 base; unmatched junction bases: 1. CDR3 size: 13 residues. In germline, CDR1 is GTSNPN, CDR2 SVGIG (reference sequence).

The V and J genes are TRBV11-2 and TRBJ1-5; D might be TRBD1 (5 bases). The CDR3 extends over 17 amino acids. V was pared by 4 bases and J by 2 bases, with 18 bases between. CDR1 and CDR2 from the germline V gene are SGHAT and FQNNGV. The CDR3, as DNA: TGTGCCAGCAGCTACCCCGGGAGCCTGACAGGCAATCAGCCCCAGCATTTT. This gives the protein CASSYPGSLTGNQPQHF.

This chain connects TRBV9 to TRBJ1-1, with D perhaps TRBD1 (5 bases). With 0 bases removed from V and 11 bases from J, the gap between germline ends came to 14 bases. CDR1 and CDR2 (germline): SGDLS, YYNGEE. The CDR3 is 13 amino acids. CDR3 loop: CASSVVSSGLAFF. In DNA, the CDR3 is TGTGCCAGCAGCGTAGTAAGTTCGGGACTTGCTTTCTTT. Complete variable domain (other parts from reference TRBV9 and TRBJ1-1): DSGVTQTPKHLITATGQRVTLRCSPRSGDLSVYWYQQSLDQGLQFLIQYYNGEERAKGNILERFSAQQFPDLHSELNLSSLELGDSALYFCASSVVSSGLAFFGQGTRLTVV.

The CDR3 here is CASSPGLADYEQYF. CDR3 bases: TGTGCCAGCAGTCCCGGACTAGCGGACTACGAGCAGTACTTC. The V call is TRBV27, the J call TRBJ2-7; 10 nucleotides align to TRBD2. Germline loops: CDR1 MNHEY, CDR2 SMNVEV (reference sequence). Trimming took 5 bases from V and 3 from J; bases not matched to a gene: 4. This CDR3 is 14 amino acids long.

This chain links TRBV5-6 with TRBJ1-5; 8 bases fit TRBD1. There are 16 residues in the CDR3. Germline V CDR1 and CDR2: SGHDT, YYEEEE. The junction had 3 bases not matched to a gene; V was cut back by 0 bases and J by 1 base. CDR3 sequence (DNA): TGTGCCAGCAGCTTGGCGACAGGGGAAAGCAATCAGCCCCAGCATTTT. It encodes CASSLATGESNQPQHF.

The gene calls are TRBV13 and TRBJ2-2; D possibly corresponds to TRBD2 (5 bases). This CDR3 spans 14 amino acids. The V gene lost 5 bases and the J gene lost 9 bases, with 16 bases spanning the gap. Looked up from germline, CDR1 is PRHDT and CDR2 is FYEKMQ (reference sequence). CDR3 region: CASSAGLSKRELFF. The CDR3 region has the DNA TGTGCCAGCAGCGCGGGCCTGAGCAAGCGGGAGCTGTTTTTT. The whole variable domain, remainder taken from reference TRBV13 and TRBJ2-2, is AAGVIQSPRHLIKEKRETATLKCYPIPRHDTVYWYQQGPGQDPQFLISFYEKMQSDKGSIPDRFSAQQFSDYHSELNMSSLELGDSALYFCASSAGLSKRELFFGEGSRLTVL.